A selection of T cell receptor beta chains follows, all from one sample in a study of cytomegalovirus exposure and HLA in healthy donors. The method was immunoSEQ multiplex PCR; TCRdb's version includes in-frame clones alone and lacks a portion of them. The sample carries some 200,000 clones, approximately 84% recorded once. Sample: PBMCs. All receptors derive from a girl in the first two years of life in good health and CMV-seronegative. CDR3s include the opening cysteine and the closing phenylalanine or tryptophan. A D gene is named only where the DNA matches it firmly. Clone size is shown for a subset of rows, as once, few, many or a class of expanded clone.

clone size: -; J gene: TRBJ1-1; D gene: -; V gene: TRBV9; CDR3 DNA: TGTGCCAGCAGCCGGGGGGCGTCAGGGGCGAACACTGAAGCTTTCTTT; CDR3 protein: CASSRGASGANTEAFF
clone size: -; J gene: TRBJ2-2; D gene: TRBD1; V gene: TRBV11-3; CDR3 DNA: TGTGCCAGCAGCTTAGGCGCTGGGGACAGGGAGGACACCGGGGAGCTGTTTTTT; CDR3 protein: CASSLGAGDREDTGELFF
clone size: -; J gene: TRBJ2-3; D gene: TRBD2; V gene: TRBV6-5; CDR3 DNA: TGTGCCAGCAGTCCGAGCGGGAGCATGACAGATACGCAGTATTTT; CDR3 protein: CASSPSGSMTDTQYF
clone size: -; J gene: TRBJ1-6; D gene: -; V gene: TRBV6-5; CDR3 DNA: TGTGCCAGCAGTTGGAATGGGCCCAATTCACCCCTCCACTTT; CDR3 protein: CASSWNGPNSPLHF
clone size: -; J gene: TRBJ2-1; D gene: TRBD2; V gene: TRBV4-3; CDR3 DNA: TGCGCCAGCAGCCTGAGCGGAGCGGGGAATGAGCAGTTCTTC; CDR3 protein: CASSLSGAGNEQFF
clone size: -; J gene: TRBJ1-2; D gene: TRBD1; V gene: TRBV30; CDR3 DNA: TGTGCCGGGAAAACCGGGACAGGGAACGGCTACACCTTC; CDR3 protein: CAGKTGTGNGYTF
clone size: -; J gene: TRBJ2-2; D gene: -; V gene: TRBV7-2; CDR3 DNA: TGTGCCAGCAGCCGAACGGGGTGGACCGGGGAGCTGTTTTTT; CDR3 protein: CASSRTGWTGELFF
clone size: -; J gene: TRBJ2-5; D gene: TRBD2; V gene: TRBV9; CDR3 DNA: TGTGCCAGCAGCCCGTTAGCGGGGGGGCGAGAGACCCAGTACTTC; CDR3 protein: CASSPLAGGRETQYF
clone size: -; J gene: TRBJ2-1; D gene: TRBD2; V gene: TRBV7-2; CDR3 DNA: TGTGCCAGCAGCTTACTAGCGGGGGGGTACAATGAGCAGTTCTTC; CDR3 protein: CASSLLAGGYNEQFF
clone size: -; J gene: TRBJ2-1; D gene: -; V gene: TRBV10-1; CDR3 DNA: TGCGCCACCTCGTATAAGGAGCGGCCCTACAATGAGCAGTTCTTC; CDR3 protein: CATSYKERPYNEQFF
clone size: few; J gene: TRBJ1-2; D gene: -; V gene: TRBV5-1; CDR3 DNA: TGCGCCAGCAGCCCCGGTAGGGGTGGCTATGGCTACACCTTC; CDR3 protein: CASSPGRGGYGYTF
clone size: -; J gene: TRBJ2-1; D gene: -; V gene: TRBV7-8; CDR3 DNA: TGTGCCAGCAGCGATACGTATCGCGGAACCTACAATGAGCAGTTCTTC; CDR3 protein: CASSDTYRGTYNEQFF
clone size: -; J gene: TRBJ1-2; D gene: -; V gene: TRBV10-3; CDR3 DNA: TGTGCCATCAGTGAGTCTGGCAACCTCTATGGCTACACCTTC; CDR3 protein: CAISESGNLYGYTF
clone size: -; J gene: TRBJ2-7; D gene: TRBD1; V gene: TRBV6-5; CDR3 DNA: TGTGCCAGCAGTATAATCGGACAGGTACCCTACGAGCAGTACTTC; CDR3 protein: CASSIIGQVPYEQYF
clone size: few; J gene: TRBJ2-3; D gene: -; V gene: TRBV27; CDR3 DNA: TGTGCCAGCAGTTCAATACACGGGGCAGATACGCAGTATTTT; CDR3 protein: CASSSIHGADTQYF
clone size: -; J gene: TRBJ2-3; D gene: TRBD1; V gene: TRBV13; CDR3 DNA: TGTGCCAGCAGCTCGCGGACAGGCCCCACAGATACGCAGTATTTT; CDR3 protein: CASSSRTGPTDTQYF
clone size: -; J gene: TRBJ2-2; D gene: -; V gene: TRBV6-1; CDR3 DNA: TGTGCCAGCAGTGTCAAGATACGGGAGCCCACCGGGGAGCTGTTTTTT; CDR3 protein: CASSVKIREPTGELFF
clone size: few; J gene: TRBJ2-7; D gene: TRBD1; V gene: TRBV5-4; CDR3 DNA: TGTGCCAGCAGCTCTAGGACAGGGTATACCTACGAGCAGTACTTC; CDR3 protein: CASSSRTGYTYEQYF
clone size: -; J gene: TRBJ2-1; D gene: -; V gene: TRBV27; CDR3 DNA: TGTGCCAGCAGTCCACGACCCCGGTTGGGGGCCGGGTCACGGTTCTTC; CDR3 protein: CASSPRPRLGAGSRFF
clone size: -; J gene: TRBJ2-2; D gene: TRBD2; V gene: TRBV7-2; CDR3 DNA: TGTGCCAGCAGCTCAGGGAGGGGATTGGGGCTGGGCGGGGAGCTGTTTTTT; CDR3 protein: CASSSGRGLGLGGELFF
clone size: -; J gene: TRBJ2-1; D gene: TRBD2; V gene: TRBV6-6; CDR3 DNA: TGTGCCAGCAGTCCGGCGGGACTAGACGATATCTTC; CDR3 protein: CASSPAGLDDIF
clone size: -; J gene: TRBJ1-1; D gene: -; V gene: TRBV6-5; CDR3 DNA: TGTGCCAGCAGTAGAACCCTCACAGCGAACACTGAAGCTTTCTTT; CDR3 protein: CASSRTLTANTEAFF
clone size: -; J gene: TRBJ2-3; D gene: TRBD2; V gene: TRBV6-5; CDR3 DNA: TGTGCCAGCAGGGTAGCGGGGGGTATCACAGATACGCAGTATTTT; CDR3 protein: CASRVAGGITDTQYF
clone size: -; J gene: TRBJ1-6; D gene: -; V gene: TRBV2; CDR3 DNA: TGTGCCAGCAGTCCCGACAATAACCCACCCCTCCACTTT; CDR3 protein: CASSPDNNPPLHF
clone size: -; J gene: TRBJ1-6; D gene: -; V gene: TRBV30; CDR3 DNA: TGTGCCTGGGACTTGGGGACATTGAGCTCACCCCTCCACTTT; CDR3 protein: CAWDLGTLSSPLHF
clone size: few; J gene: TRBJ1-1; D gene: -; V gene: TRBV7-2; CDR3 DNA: TGTGCCAGCAGCTTATATGTTGTGGCGGTTACCAACACTGAAGCTTTCTTT; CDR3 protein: CASSLYVVAVTNTEAFF
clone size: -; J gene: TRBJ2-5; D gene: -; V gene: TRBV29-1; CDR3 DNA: TGCAGCGTCCCTTACGGAGGGGAGACCCAGTACTTC; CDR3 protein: CSVPYGGETQYF
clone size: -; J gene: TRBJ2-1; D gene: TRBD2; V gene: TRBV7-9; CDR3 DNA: TGTGCCAGCAGCCGCGTGATTGGTCCTAGCGGGGGGAGCGAGCAGTTCTTC; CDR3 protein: CASSRVIGPSGGSEQFF
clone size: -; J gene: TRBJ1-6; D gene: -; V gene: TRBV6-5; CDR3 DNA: TGTGCCAGCAGTTACCGAGCCTATTCACCCCTCCACTTT; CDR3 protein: CASSYRAYSPLHF
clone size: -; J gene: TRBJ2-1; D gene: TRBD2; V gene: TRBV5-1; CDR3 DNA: TGCGCCAGCAGCTTGGGCACTAGCGGGGGGCCGTCGTATGAGCAGTTCTTC; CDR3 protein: CASSLGTSGGPSYEQFF
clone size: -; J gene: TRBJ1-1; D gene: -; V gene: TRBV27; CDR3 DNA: TGTGCCAGCAGTTTATCGAGAGCGAACACTGAAGCTTTCTTT; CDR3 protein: CASSLSRANTEAFF
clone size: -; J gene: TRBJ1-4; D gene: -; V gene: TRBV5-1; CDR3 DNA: TGCGCCAGCAGCTTTATAGGGGAAGGGGAAAAACTGTTTTTT; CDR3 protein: CASSFIGEGEKLFF
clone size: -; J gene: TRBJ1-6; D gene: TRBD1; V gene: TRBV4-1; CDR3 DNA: TGCGCCAGCAGCCAAGGGACAGGGGTGTTTTATAATTCACCCCTCCACTTT; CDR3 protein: CASSQGTGVFYNSPLHF
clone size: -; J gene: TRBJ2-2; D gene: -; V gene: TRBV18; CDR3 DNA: TGTGCCAGCTCCCGCGACTCGAACACCGGGGAGCTGTTTTTT; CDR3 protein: CASSRDSNTGELFF
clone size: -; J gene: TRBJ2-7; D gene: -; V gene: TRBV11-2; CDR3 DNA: TGTGCCAGCAGCTTAGTTGCTGGGCCGTCCTACGAGCAGTACTTC; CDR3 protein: CASSLVAGPSYEQYF
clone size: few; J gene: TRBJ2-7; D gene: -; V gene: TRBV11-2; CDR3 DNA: TGTGCCAGCAGCCCACAGGTTTCCTACGAGCAGTACTTC; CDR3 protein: CASSPQVSYEQYF
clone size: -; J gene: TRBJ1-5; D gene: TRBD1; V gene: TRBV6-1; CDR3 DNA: TGTGCCAGCAGGCACCGGGACAGGGCCGATCAGCCCCAGCATTTT; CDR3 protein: CASRHRDRADQPQHF
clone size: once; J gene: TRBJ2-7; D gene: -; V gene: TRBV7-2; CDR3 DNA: TGTGCCAGCAGCTTAGCGGGGGGAAGCTCCTACGAGCAGTACTTC; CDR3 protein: CASSLAGGSSYEQYF
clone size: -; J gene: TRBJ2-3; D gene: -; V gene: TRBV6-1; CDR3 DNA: TGTGCCAGCAGTTCAAGAATGGGAGACACGCAGTATTTT; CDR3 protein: CASSSRMGDTQYF
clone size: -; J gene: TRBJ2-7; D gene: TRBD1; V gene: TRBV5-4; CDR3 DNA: TGTGCCAGCAGCATTGGACAGGGACCTACTCCTGACGAGCAGTACTTC; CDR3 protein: CASSIGQGPTPDEQYF
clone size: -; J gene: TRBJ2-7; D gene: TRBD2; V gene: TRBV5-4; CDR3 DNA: TGTGCCAGCAGCTTAGCGGGAGTAGACGAGCAGTACTTC; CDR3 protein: CASSLAGVDEQYF
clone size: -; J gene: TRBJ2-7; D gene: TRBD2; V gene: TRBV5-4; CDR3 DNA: TGTGCCAGCAGCTCACGACTAGCGGGGGGCCTCTCCTACGAGCAGTACTTC; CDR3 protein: CASSSRLAGGLSYEQYF
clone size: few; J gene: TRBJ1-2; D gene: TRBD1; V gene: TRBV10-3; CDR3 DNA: TGTGCCATCAGTGACGAGGGGGCCGGTAACTATGGCTACACCTTC; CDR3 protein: CAISDEGAGNYGYTF
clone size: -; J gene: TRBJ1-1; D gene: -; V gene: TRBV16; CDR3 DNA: TGTGCCAGCAGCCAATGGAAAGGGGGGAACACTGAAGCTTTCTTT; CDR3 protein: CASSQWKGGNTEAFF
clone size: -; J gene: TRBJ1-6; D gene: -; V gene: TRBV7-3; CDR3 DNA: TGTGCCAGCAGCCCACAGGGTAACTTTAATTCACCCCTCCACTTT; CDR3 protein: CASSPQGNFNSPLHF
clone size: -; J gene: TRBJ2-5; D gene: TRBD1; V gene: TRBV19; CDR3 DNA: TGTGCCAGTAGTATAGATTTAACAGGGGCCGAGACCCAGTACTTC; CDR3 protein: CASSIDLTGAETQYF
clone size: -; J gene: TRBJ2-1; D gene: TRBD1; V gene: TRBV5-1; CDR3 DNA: TGCGCCAGCAGCTGGCCGGGACAGGGGGCGATTGGGTCCTTCAATGAGCAGTTCTTC; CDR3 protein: CASSWPGQGAIGSFNEQFF
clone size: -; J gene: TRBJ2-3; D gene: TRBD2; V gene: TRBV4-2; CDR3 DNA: TGTGCCAGCAGCCAAGATCCACTAGCGGGAGAGGCAGATACGCAGTATTTT; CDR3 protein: CASSQDPLAGEADTQYF
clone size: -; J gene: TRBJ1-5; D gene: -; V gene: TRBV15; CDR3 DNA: TGTGCCACCAGCAGAGAAATGGGGGGGGGAAACAAACAGCCCCAGCATTTT; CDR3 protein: CATSREMGGGNKQPQHF
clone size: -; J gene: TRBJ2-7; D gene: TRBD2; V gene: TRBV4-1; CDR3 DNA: TGCGCCAGCAGCCAAGAAAGAACTAGCGCGACCTACGAGCAGTACTTC; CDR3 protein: CASSQERTSATYEQYF
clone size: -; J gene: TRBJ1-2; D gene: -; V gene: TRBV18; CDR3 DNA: TGTGCCAGCTCACCAGGAGGCCGCGGCTACACCTTC; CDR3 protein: CASSPGGRGYTF
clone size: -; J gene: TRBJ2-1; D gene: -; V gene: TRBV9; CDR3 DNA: TGTGCCAGCAGCGTACCCGGCTCCTACAATGAGCAGTTCTTC; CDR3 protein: CASSVPGSYNEQFF
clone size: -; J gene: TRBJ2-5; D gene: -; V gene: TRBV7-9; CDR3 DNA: TGTGCCAGCAGCTTAGGTGGCAGTCCCCGGGGGGAGACCCAGTACTTC; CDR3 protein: CASSLGGSPRGETQYF
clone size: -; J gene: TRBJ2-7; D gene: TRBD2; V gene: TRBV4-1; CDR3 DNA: TGCGCCAGCAGCGAGAGGGTGACACTAGCGGGGCTCTACGAGCAGTACTTC; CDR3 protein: CASSERVTLAGLYEQYF
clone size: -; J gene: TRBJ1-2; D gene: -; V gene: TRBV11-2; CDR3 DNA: TGTGCCAGCAGCTTGAGTACAGGGTTTAAGGACTATGGCTACACCTTC; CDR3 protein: CASSLSTGFKDYGYTF
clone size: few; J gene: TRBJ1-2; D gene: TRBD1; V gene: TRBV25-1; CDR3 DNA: TGTGCCAGCAGAGGGGACAGGGGATATGGCTACACCTTC; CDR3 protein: CASRGDRGYGYTF
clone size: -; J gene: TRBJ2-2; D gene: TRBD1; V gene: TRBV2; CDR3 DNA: TGTGCCAGCAGTGGCGACAGGGTAAACACCGGGGAGCTGTTTTTT; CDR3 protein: CASSGDRVNTGELFF
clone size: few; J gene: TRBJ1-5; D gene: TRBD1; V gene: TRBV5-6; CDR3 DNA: TGTGCCAGCAGCTTGGGGGGACAGGGGCCCCAGCATTTT; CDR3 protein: CASSLGGQGPQHF
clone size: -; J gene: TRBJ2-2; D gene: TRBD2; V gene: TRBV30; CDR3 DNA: TGTGCCTGGGGGAGGGGATCCGGGGAGCTGTTTTTT; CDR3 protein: CAWGRGSGELFF